A selection of T cell receptor beta chains follows, all from one sample in a study of control samples from healthy donors and cancer patients. Libraries were prepared by immunoSEQ multiplex PCR; TCRdb keeps only in-frame clonotypes and omits some of them. This table holds about 100,000 clones, 85% found once. Sequenced: blood. The receptor source for this set is a man aged 25-45 years in good health. The CDR3 runs from the conserved cysteine through the conserved F or W.

V | CDR3
TRBV6-5 | CASSYSGQETQYF
TRBV3-1/TRBV3-2 | CASSHQGEKLFF
TRBV18 | CASSRDRTDTQYF
TRBV2 | CASSDRGIETQYF
TRBV5-1 | CASSSLVIGELFF
TRBV2 | CASSESGGTEAFF
TRBV11-2 | CASSLGLGETQYF
TRBV5-8 | CASSDYSNQPQHF
TRBV30 | CAWSATGPNTGEKLFF
TRBV5-6 | CASSLRTVVTQYF
TRBV30 | CAWNERRGVAFF
TRBV25-1 | CASSEAGYSNQPQHF
TRBV2 | CASSRWRATGELVWNSPLHF
TRBV30 | CAWSVAAGTGELFF
TRBV9 | CASSVGKGRGNTIYF
TRBV10-1 | CASSASNTGNIQYF
TRBV19 | CASSNGRQPQHF
TRBV10-3 | CATSRDRGTDTQYF
TRBV27 | CGRALSSYEQYF
TRBV11-2 | CASSLDVQTQYF
TRBV5-1 | CASSAKNTEAFF
TRBV7-3 | CASSLGSEQFF
TRBV6-6 | CASSYTTRVETQYF
TRBV10-1 | CAGLLPYEQYF
TRBV3-1/TRBV3-2 | CASSRPGQAYGYTF
TRBV2 | CASSEDRGIWEQYF
TRBV7-8 | CASSFLGQGYEQYF
TRBV5-1 | CASSPAPSGSTDTQYF
TRBV9 | CASSVDFGQGQETQYF
TRBV11-2 | CASSIRSYEQYF
TRBV3-1/TRBV3-2 | CASSQRGSGANVLTF